This TCR beta chain was identified during a study of blood T cell repertoires in COVID-19. For the study at large: Sample material is recorded as cDNA or gDNA derived from T cells, B-cell-depleted T cells, or PBMCs.

This CDR3 is 15 amino acids long. Germline loops: CDR1 SEHNR, CDR2 FQNEAQ (reference sequence). V lost 2 bases to trimming and J lost 2 bases; unmatched junction nucleotides: 5. Under the authors' procedure: Quantification of nucleated cells was approximated via reference gene primer amplification. The repertoire was sequenced with immunoSEQ multiplex PCR; TCRdb's copy has only in-frame clones and lacks some. D and trimming come from the DNA, and the V and J calls and clone size come from that table. The sample includes about 180,000 clones, 65% to 90% of them seen just once. The clonotype was recovered from a human donor in a cohort sampled during active COVID-19. This chain joins TRBV7-9 and TRBJ2-5, with 7 bases aligning to TRBD2. The specimen was peripheral blood. Written as DNA, the CDR3 is TGTGCCAGCAGCTTACCCCTAGCGGCACAAGAGACCCAGTACTTC. Translating it yields CASSLPLAAQETQYF.